This entry is about one TCR beta chain. Its antigen is as yet unknown. This entry is derived from a study of shared clonotypes between healthy human individuals. General study findings and limits: Clonotype sharing among donors was thought likely to change with sequencing depth. Across a handful of donors, naive CD4 shared around 5.4%, naive CD8 around 3.5%, memory CD4 approximately 2.5%, memory CD8 0.4% to 0.5%.

The germline gives CDR1 MNHEY, CDR2 SMNVEV (reference sequence). This CDR3 is 14 amino acids long. V gave up 6 bases and J gave up 7 bases, with 16 bases separating them. Profiled with immunoSEQ multiplex PCR; TCRdb holds only in-frame clones, not every one. This table holds 2 million to 3 million clones, 93% found once. The TCR originated in a man younger than 35 in good health. Some clones in this sample may be carry-over from other donors' samples. Sequencing was carried out using naive CD4+ T cells from PBMCs. Documented subset: CD45RA+ positively selected. The genes are TRBV27 and TRBJ2-1; D ambiguous. CDR3 sequence: CASSRNGDTNEQFF. The CDR3 DNA reads as TGTGCCAGCAGCCGAAATGGGGATACGAATGAGCAGTTCTTC.